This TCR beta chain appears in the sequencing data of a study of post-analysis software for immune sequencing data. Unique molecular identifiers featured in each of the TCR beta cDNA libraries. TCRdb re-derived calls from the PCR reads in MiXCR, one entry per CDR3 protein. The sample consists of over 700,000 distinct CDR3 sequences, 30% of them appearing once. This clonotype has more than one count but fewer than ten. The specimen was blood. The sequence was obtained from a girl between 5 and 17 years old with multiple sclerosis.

The CDR3 DNA reads as TGCAGTGCTGCCCTGCCTCGCGGTAGAAACAGAAATGAGCAGTTCTTC. It encodes CSAALPRGRNRNEQFF. The V and J genes are TRBV20-1 and TRBJ2-1; D is ambiguous. Germline V gene sequence: CDR1 DFQATT, CDR2 SNEGSKA (reference sequence). The CDR3 runs 16 residues. V was shortened by 5 bases and J by 7 bases, with 24 bases between the two germline ends.